These T cell receptor beta chains were read from a single sample in a study of blood T cell repertoires in COVID-19. This table comes from immunoSEQ multiplex PCR, and its TCRdb copy is limited to in-frame clones, with some not included. The table has hundreds of thousands of clones, roughly 88% seen once. Sequences were obtained from peripheral blood. These receptors all come from a woman aged 30 to 39 with active or convalescent COVID-19. Each CDR3 is given with its conserved first and last residue. The D gene is left open where the match is weak. Expanded clones are given a class, and other clones once, few, many or no size at all.

v_call	cdr3_length	j_call	d_call	clone_size	cdr3_nt	cdr3_aa
TRBV3-1/TRBV3-2	16	TRBJ1-2	-	-	TGTGCCAGCAGCCAAGATCTGGGGCGACTCGACTATGGCTACACCTTC	CASSQDLGRLDYGYTF
TRBV6-5	16	TRBJ2-3	-	-	TGTGCCAGCAGTTTTTCAAGCGGCACCCGCACAGATACGCAGTATTTT	CASSFSSGTRTDTQYF
TRBV13	19	TRBJ1-3	TRBD1	-	TGTGCCAGCAGCCAGCGACAGGGGGCCAGACCAGACTCTGGAAACACCATATATTTT	CASSQRQGARPDSGNTIYF
TRBV6-2/TRBV6-3	15	TRBJ1-5	-	-	TGTGCCAGCAGTTACGGGGGGGCCAACAATCAGCCCCAGCATTTT	CASSYGGANNQPQHF
TRBV10-2	15	TRBJ1-2	-	-	TGCGCCAGCAGTGAACCTGAGGGAAGTAAGGACGGCTACACCTTC	CASSEPEGSKDGYTF
TRBV6-6	12	TRBJ1-4	-	-	TGTGCCACTCAGACAGGATCCGAAAAACTGTTTTTT	CATQTGSEKLFF
TRBV5-1	18	TRBJ2-1	TRBD1	-	TGCGCCAGCAGCTTGGTTGGTAGTATGGGACAGGCGGCATTTGAGCAGTTCTTC	CASSLVGSMGQAAFEQFF
TRBV6-4	17	TRBJ1-5	-	-	TGTGCCAGCAGTGACGGGCAGGGCAGTTGGAGCAATCAGCCCCAGCATTTT	CASSDGQGSWSNQPQHF
TRBV6-6	16	TRBJ2-3	-	-	TGTGCCAGCAGTTATTGGACAGACCTTCCTCATGATACGCAGTATTTT	CASSYWTDLPHDTQYF
TRBV6-5	13	TRBJ2-7	TRBD2	-	TGTGCCAGCAGAACCGGGACTAGCGGGATGGAGTACTTC	CASRTGTSGMEYF
TRBV18	13	TRBJ1-1	-	-	TGTGCCAGCTCACCGCAGGGGAACACTGAAGCTTTCTTT	CASSPQGNTEAFF
TRBV6-5	14	TRBJ2-7	-	few	TGTGCCAGCAGCATTAGCGGCCTCTCCTACGAGCAGTACTTC	CASSISGLSYEQYF
TRBV4-2	15	TRBJ2-7	TRBD2	-	TGTGCCAGCAGCCACAGAGCGGGAAGCTCCTACGAGCAGTACTTC	CASSHRAGSSYEQYF
TRBV30	15	TRBJ2-7	-	-	TGTGCCTGGAGGAAGTTGGGGGGAAACTCCTACGAGCAGTACTTC	CAWRKLGGNSYEQYF
TRBV30	14	TRBJ1-5	TRBD1	-	TGTGCCTGGAGCGCTCAGCCAGGGGGCCAGCCCCAGCATTTT	CAWSAQPGGQPQHF
TRBV27	17	TRBJ1-6	TRBD1	-	TGTGCCAGCGCATCGGGACAGGGAGACTCTCCCGCCACACCCCTCCACTTT	CASASGQGDSPATPLHF
TRBV5-1	15	TRBJ2-1	TRBD2	-	TGCGCCAGCAGCGACGGGACTAGTCTTATCAATGAGCAGTTCTTC	CASSDGTSLINEQFF
TRBV18	13	TRBJ1-5	-	-	TGTGCCAGCTCACTCATTGCGCATCAGCCCCAGCATTTT	CASSLIAHQPQHF
TRBV7-2	17	TRBJ2-7	-	-	TGTGCCAGCAGCTTAGGCCTCCCAGGATTAGCGCGAGGGGAGCAGTACTTC	CASSLGLPGLARGEQYF
TRBV27	15	TRBJ2-7	TRBD1	once	TGTGCCAGCAGCCTAGCAGGGGGATACTCCTACGAGCAGTACTTC	CASSLAGGYSYEQYF
TRBV19	13	TRBJ1-2	-	-	TGTGCCAGTAGTCAGACAGGATCCTTTGGCTACACCTTC	CASSQTGSFGYTF
TRBV7-9	16	TRBJ1-1	-	-	TGTGCCAGCAGCTTAGCGCTTTATTCAGGGGACACTGAAGCTTTCTTT	CASSLALYSGDTEAFF
TRBV19	13	TRBJ1-2	TRBD1	-	TGTGCCAGTAGTAACGACAGGGTCGGTGGCTACACCTTC	CASSNDRVGGYTF
TRBV6-5	15	TRBJ1-2	-	-	TGTGCCAGCAGCCGGACCTCGGGACAAATTACGGGCTACACCTTC	CASSRTSGQITGYTF
TRBV7-9	13	TRBJ1-2	-	-	TGTGCCAGCAGCCCGCGGGACAACTATGGCTACACCTTC	CASSPRDNYGYTF
TRBV2	14	TRBJ2-7	TRBD2	-	TGTGCCAGCAGTGGAGCGGGAGGGGTGAACGAGCAGTACTTC	CASSGAGGVNEQYF
TRBV2	12	TRBJ2-5	-	-	TGTGCCGCTCGACTCCACCAAGAGACCCAGTACTTC	CAARLHQETQYF
TRBV11-2	16	TRBJ2-1	-	-	TGTGCCAGCAGCTTAGTCTGGCTTACAGGCAACAATGAGCAGTTCTTC	CASSLVWLTGNNEQFF
TRBV27	15	TRBJ1-5	-	-	TGTGCCAGCAGTCCGACAATTCATAGCAATCAGCCCCAGCATTTT	CASSPTIHSNQPQHF
TRBV4-1	16	TRBJ2-1	TRBD2	-	TGCGCCAGCAGCTCGGGCGGGAGCGGGGAATACAATGAGCAGTTCTTC	CASSSGGSGEYNEQFF
TRBV11-2	16	TRBJ1-5	-	once	TGTGCCAGCAGCAATAGTGCGGTCGGGGGTTATCAGCCCCAGCATTTT	CASSNSAVGGYQPQHF
TRBV2	14	TRBJ2-5	-	-	TGTGCCAGCAGCACCTGGACAGAACAAGAGACCCAGTACTTC	CASSTWTEQETQYF
TRBV7-2	14	TRBJ1-1	TRBD1	-	TGTGCCAGCAGCCCCGACAGGGCGAACACTGAAGCTTTCTTT	CASSPDRANTEAFF
TRBV7-9	15	TRBJ2-3	TRBD2	-	TGTGCCAGCAGCTTAGTAGGGACTAGGGGAGATACGCAGTATTTT	CASSLVGTRGDTQYF
TRBV10-3	13	TRBJ1-2	-	-	TGTGCCATCGGGGCAGAGACTAACTATGGCTACACCTTC	CAIGAETNYGYTF
TRBV6-4	16	TRBJ2-3	TRBD2	-	TGTGCCAGCAGCAGGAGTTCTAGCGGGGGTACAGATACGCAGTATTTT	CASSRSSSGGTDTQYF
TRBV5-4	18	TRBJ2-6	TRBD1	-	TGTGCCAGCAGCTTGTTAGGGACAGGTATTTCTGGGGCCAACGTCCTGACTTTC	CASSLLGTGISGANVLTF
TRBV5-1	15	TRBJ2-7	TRBD2	-	TGCGCCAGCAGCAGCTATAGCGGGGCCTCCTACGAGCAGTACTTC	CASSSYSGASYEQYF
TRBV4-2	17	TRBJ2-5	-	-	TGTGCCAGCAGCCAAGAATTCTCCGCACTGTACCAAGAGACCCAGTACTTC	CASSQEFSALYQETQYF
TRBV25-1	14	TRBJ1-5	TRBD1	-	TGTGCCAGCAAGGACAGGGGGTACAATCAGCCCCAGCATTTT	CASKDRGYNQPQHF
TRBV5-5	18	TRBJ2-2	TRBD2	-	TGTGCCAGCAGCTTACAAGAAAGCGGGGGCTCGAACACCGGGGAGCTGTTTTTT	CASSLQESGGSNTGELFF
TRBV3-1/TRBV3-2	15	TRBJ1-6	-	-	TGTGCCAGCAGCCAGGCAGGGGCTGCCAGAGGAGCCCTCCACTTT	CASSQAGAARGALHF
TRBV3-1/TRBV3-2	16	TRBJ2-3	TRBD2	-	TGTGCCAGCAGCAAAACTAGCGGCCCCGGGACAGATACGCAGTATTTT	CASSKTSGPGTDTQYF
TRBV23-1	16	TRBJ1-5	TRBD1	few	TGCGCCGGAGGGGGGGGACAGGGAGCTTTTAGTCAGCCCCAGCATTTT	CAGGGGQGAFSQPQHF
TRBV5-5	16	TRBJ2-6	-	few	TGTGCCAGCAGCGCGACGGACATCTCTGGGGCCAACGTCCTGACTTTC	CASSATDISGANVLTF
TRBV6-5	13	TRBJ2-5	-	once	TGTGCCAGCAGTCTGACAGCGAGGGAGACCCAGTACTTC	CASSLTARETQYF
TRBV6-1	16	TRBJ2-7	TRBD1	once	TGTGCCAGCAGTGACCCCCGGGACAGGGGAAGGGGCGAGCAGTACTTC	CASSDPRDRGRGEQYF
TRBV5-1	12	TRBJ1-1	TRBD1	-	TGCGCCAGCAGTACCGGGACAGGTTTCGCTTTCTTT	CASSTGTGFAFF
TRBV5-6	16	TRBJ2-5	TRBD2	-	TGTGCCAGCAGCTTGGGGCGGACTAGCGGCCAAGAGACCCAGTACTTC	CASSLGRTSGQETQYF
TRBV5-6	16	TRBJ2-2	-	-	TGTGCCAGCAGCCCCCTGGGGGGAGGAGGCACCGGGGAGCTGTTTTTT	CASSPLGGGGTGELFF
TRBV5-1	15	TRBJ2-2	TRBD1	-	TGCGCCAGCAGCTCCGGACAGGGTGGTACCGGGGAGCTGTTTTTT	CASSSGQGGTGELFF
TRBV18	13	TRBJ2-7	TRBD1	-	TGTGCCAGCTCGACAGGGGGCTTTGACGAGCAGTACTTC	CASSTGGFDEQYF
TRBV6-1	14	TRBJ2-7	-	-	TGTGCCAGCAGTGAATTAACGGACAGCTCTAGGGAGTACTTC	CASSELTDSSREYF
TRBV5-1	15	TRBJ2-5	TRBD2	-	TGCGCCAGCAGCCTTAGCGGGAGAGCCCAAGAGACCCAGTACTTC	CASSLSGRAQETQYF